Given below is one T cell receptor beta chain in context. Using immunoSEQ multiplex PCR, the repertoire was profiled, and TCRdb retains in-frame clones only, with some absent. The table lists 220,000 or so clones, over 65% of them singletons. The entry originates in a study of blood T cell repertoires in COVID-19. The V segment lost 0 bases and the J segment 2 bases; nucleotides outside the gene matches: 9. This CDR3 contains 18 residues. In germline, CDR1 is MNHNS, CDR2 SASEGT. This receptor was identified in an older woman who had recovered from COVID-19. V is TRBV6-1 and J is TRBJ2-2, with 7 bases matching TRBD2. The material sequenced was PBMCs or T cells enriched from blood (not recorded which). The CDR3: CASSEALSGGLNTGELFF. CDR3 bases: TGTGCCAGCAGTGAAGCGCTTTCGGGGGGACTTAACACCGGGGAGCTGTTTTTT.